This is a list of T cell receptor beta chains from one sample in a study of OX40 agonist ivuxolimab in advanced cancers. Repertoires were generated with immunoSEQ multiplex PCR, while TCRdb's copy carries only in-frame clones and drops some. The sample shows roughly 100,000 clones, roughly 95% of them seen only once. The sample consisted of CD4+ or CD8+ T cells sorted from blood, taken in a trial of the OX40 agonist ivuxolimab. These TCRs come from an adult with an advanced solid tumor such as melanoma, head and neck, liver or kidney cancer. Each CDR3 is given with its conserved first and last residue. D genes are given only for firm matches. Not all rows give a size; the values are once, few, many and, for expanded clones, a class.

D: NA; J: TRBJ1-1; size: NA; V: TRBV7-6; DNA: TGTGCCAGCAGCTTAGGTAGTGAAGCTTTCTTT; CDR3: CASSLGSEAFF
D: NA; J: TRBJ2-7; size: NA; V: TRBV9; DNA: TGTGCCAGCAGCGACAGGCCTTCCAGTCGGGAGCAGTACTTC; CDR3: CASSDRPSSREQYF
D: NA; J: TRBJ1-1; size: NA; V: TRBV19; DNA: TGTGCCAGTAGTATGGCGGAAGGGCTTATCTTGAACACTGAAGCTTTCTTT; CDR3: CASSMAEGLILNTEAFF
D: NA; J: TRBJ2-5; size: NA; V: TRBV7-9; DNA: TGTGCCAGCAGCTTATTGAGGGAGACCCAGTACTTC; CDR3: CASSLLRETQYF
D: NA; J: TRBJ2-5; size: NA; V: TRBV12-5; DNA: TGTGCTAGTGGTTTGGTTTTTCAGGGGCCCGATTCGGAGACCCAGTACTTC; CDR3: CASGLVFQGPDSETQYF
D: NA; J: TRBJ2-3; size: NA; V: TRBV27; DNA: TGTGCCAGCAGCCAGCTTTGGATCGACTCGCGCGCAGATACGCAGTATTTT; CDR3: CASSQLWIDSRADTQYF
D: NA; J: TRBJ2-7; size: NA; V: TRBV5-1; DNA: TGCGCCAGCAGCTTAGGACCGGACACTACCTACGAGCAGTACTTC; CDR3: CASSLGPDTTYEQYF
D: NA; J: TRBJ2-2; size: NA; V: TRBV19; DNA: TGTGCCAGTAGTATAGATCTATCGGGACAAGTCTCCGGGGAGCTGTTTTTT; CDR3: CASSIDLSGQVSGELFF
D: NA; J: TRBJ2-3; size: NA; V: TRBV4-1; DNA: TGCGCCAGCAGCCAACTAGCGCGAGGGGATACGCAGTATTTT; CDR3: CASSQLARGDTQYF
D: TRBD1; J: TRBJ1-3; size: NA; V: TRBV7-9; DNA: TGTGCCAGCAGCAGACAGGGCTCTGGAAACACCATATATTTT; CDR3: CASSRQGSGNTIYF
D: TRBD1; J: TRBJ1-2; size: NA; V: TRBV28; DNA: TGTGCCAGCAGTTTAGTGGAGACAGGGAGGAGCTACTTCACCTTC; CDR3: CASSLVETGRSYFTF
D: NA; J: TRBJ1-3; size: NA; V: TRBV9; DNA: TGTGCCAGCAGCGCCTACAGGGAACCCTCTGGAAACACCATATATTTT; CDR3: CASSAYREPSGNTIYF
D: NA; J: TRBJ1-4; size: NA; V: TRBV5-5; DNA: TGTGCCAGCTTCCCGGATGAGGTTGGCGGAAATGAAAAACTGTTTTTT; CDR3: CASFPDEVGGNEKLFF
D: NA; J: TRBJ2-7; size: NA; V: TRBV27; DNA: TGTGCCAGCAGTCCGGACAACTCCTACGAGCAGTACTTC; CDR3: CASSPDNSYEQYF
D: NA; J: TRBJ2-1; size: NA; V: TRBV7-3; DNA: TGTGCCAGCAGCTTAATAGGCGGCAGCTCCTACAATGAGCAGTTCTTC; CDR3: CASSLIGGSSYNEQFF
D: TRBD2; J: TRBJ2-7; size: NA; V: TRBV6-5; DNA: TGTGCCAGCAAACTGACTAGCGGAGGCTCCTACGAGCAGTACTTC; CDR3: CASKLTSGGSYEQYF
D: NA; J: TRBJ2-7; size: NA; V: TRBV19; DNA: TGTGCCAGTAGTATATCCGGGACTGGGACCTACGAGCAGTACTTC; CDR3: CASSISGTGTYEQYF
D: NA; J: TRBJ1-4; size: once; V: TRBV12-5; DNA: TGTGCTAGTGGCCCGCTGGGGCGGGGCCCTAATGAAAAACTGTTTTTT; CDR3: CASGPLGRGPNEKLFF
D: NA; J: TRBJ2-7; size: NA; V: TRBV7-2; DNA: TGTGCCAGCAGCACCAGATTAGGATATGGGTTCGAGTCCTACGAGCAGTACTTC; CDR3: CASSTRLGYGFESYEQYF
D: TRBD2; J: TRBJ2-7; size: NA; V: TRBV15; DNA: TGTGCCACCAGCACACCGGGACTAGCGGGAGACGAGCAGTACTTC; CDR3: CATSTPGLAGDEQYF
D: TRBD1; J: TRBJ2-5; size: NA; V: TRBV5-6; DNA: TGTGCCAGCAGCTGGGGACAGGGGGGGAAGACCCAGTACTTC; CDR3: CASSWGQGGKTQYF
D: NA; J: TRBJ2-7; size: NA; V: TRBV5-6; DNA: TGTGCCAGCATCAGGACAGACACCTACGAGCAGTACTTC; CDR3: CASIRTDTYEQYF
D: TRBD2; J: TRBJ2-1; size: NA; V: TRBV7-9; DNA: TGTGCCAGCAGCTTCCTTAGCGGGGATGAGCAGTTCTTC; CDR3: CASSFLSGDEQFF
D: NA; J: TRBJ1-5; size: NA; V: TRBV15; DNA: TGTGCCACCAGCAGCCCTCTGGAGCCCGACTTTTTCAATCAGCCCCAGCATTTT; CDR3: CATSSPLEPDFFNQPQHF
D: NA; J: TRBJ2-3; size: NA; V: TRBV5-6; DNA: TGTGCCAGCACCCTCCAGGAGCACGGGTTGGCAGATACGCAGTATTTT; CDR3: CASTLQEHGLADTQYF
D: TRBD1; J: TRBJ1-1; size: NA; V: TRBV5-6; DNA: TGTGCCAGCAGCTTGCCAGGCCCGGGACAGGGTGACACTGAAGCTTTCTTT; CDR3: CASSLPGPGQGDTEAFF
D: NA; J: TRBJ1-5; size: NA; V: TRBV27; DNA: TGTGCCAGCAGTTTAGTTGCATTGGCAGGGGCGGGCCAGCCCCAGCATTTT; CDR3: CASSLVALAGAGQPQHF
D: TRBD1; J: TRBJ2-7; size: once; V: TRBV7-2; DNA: TGTGCCAGCAGCTTAGATCGAGGGACAGAGATTTACGAGCAGTACTTC; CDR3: CASSLDRGTEIYEQYF
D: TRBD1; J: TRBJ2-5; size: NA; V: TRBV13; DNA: TGTGCCAGCAGCTCCCCGGGACAGGGAAGTGACGGGGAGACCCAGTACTTC; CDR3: CASSSPGQGSDGETQYF
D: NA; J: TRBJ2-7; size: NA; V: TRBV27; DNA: TGTGCCAGCAGTTTGGGTCAGGGGTTCGAGCAGTACTTC; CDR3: CASSLGQGFEQYF
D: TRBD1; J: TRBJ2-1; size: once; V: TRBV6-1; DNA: TGTGCCAGCAGTGTCGTCCCGGGACAGGGCCTGATGAATGAGCAGTTCTTC; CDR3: CASSVVPGQGLMNEQFF
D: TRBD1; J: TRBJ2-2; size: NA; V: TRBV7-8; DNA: TGTGCCAGCAGCTTCCCGGGACAGACGAACACCGGGGAGCTGTTTTTT; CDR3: CASSFPGQTNTGELFF
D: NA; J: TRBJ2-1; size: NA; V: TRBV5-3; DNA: TGTGCCAGAAGCGTGATGGGGGCCCACCTAGGTGAGCAGTTCTTC; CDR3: CARSVMGAHLGEQFF
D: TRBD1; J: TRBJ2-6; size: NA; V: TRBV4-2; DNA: TGTGCCAGCAGCCAAGGGGACAGGGACTCTGGGGCCAACGTCCTGACTTTC; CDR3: CASSQGDRDSGANVLTF
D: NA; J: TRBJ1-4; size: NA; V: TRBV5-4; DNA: TGTGCCAGCAGCTTGGGGGTCCTAGGGAATGGAATGGAAAAACTGTTTTTT; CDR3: CASSLGVLGNGMEKLFF
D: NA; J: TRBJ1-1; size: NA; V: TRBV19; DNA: TGTGCCAGTTGTTCTAGTAGTGAAGCTTTCTTT; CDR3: CASCSSSEAFF
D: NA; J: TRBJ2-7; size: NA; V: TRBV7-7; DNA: TGTGCCAGCAGCCCGCTTTTCGGAGGGGACGAGCAGTACTTC; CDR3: CASSPLFGGDEQYF